Each of the 2 T cell receptor beta chains below was sequenced from the same sample in a study of blood T cells in healthy people across ages. A second PCR of about 7 to 11 cycles used a sample-barcoded 5' primer and a J-beta primer mix. TCRdb re-called the 5' RACE reads through MiXCR, storing one row per CDR3 protein. Found here are about 680,000 distinct CDR3 sequences, 49% of them singletons; the top ten hold roughly 31%. The sequenced sample was blood. These receptors were taken from a woman aged 55-69 years in good health.

The gene calls are TRBV13 and TRBJ2-1; TRBD2 matches at 8 bases. CDR1 is PRHDT, CDR2 FYEKMQ, per germline (reference sequence). With 2 bases clipped from V and 3 bases from J, the junction kept 3 bases outside the gene matches. The CDR3 covers 15 residues. The CDR3 here is CASSLLTSDYNEQFF. The CDR3 nucleotides are TGTGCCAGCAGCTTATTGACTAGCGACTACAATGAGCAGTTCTTC.

The gene calls are TRBV5-1 and TRBJ2-5; D call uncertain. The germline CDR1 and CDR2 sequences are SGHRS and YFSETQ. The CDR3 spans 17 residues. V lost 0 bases and J lost 1, with 16 bases in between. The chain's CDR3 is CASSLASGSIGQETQYF. The CDR3, as DNA: TGCGCCAGCAGCTTGGCCAGTGGTAGCATCGGCCAAGAGACCCAGTACTTC.